This record looks at one T cell receptor (beta chain) sequence and its context. The CDR3 contains 17 residues. Trimming stripped 4 bases from V and 8 bases from J, with 23 bases between. From germline, CDR1 is SEHNR and CDR2 FQNEAQ (reference sequence). The sample comes from a study of early T cells in non-severe SARS-CoV-2 infection. In the study overall: The chains were unpaired, and the sequenced material was bulk RNA from unsorted whole blood.

Tagging with unique molecular identifiers was applied to individual cDNA molecules. TCRdb re-called the 5' RACE reads through MiXCR, storing one row per CDR3 protein. The sample holds about 97,000 distinct CDR3 sequences, approximately 11% seen once. The V gene is TRBV7-9, the J gene TRBJ1-4; D may be TRBD1 (5 bases). The sample consisted of whole blood, taken at baseline. This receptor was taken from an adult who was a healthcare worker with PCR-confirmed SARS-CoV-2 infection or an uninfected control (not recorded which). The DNA of the CDR3 is TGTGCCAGCAGCTCCCGCATGGGGCTGACTAAAGACGAAAAACTGTTTTTT. Protein: CASSSRMGLTKDEKLFF.